This T cell receptor beta chain was sequenced during a study of OX40 agonist ivuxolimab in advanced cancers. Sequenced by immunoSEQ multiplex PCR; TCRdb stores in-frame clones only, minus some. Among 70,000 to 95,000 clones listed, about 91% were seen once. Regarding this clone: Its antigen is undetermined.

Germline V gene lookup returns CDR1 SGHRS and CDR2 YFSETQ. V shed 4 bases, J shed 5 bases, and the junction held 5 bases outside the gene matches. The CDR3 extends over 14 amino acids. Findings of the study overall: Researchers did not determine the expanded peripheral T cells' antigen specificity.

This chain connects TRBV5-1 to TRBJ2-5; TRBD1 matches 10 bases. This TCR came from an adult with an advanced solid tumor such as melanoma, head and neck, liver or kidney cancer. Sequenced here: CD4+ or CD8+ T cells sorted from blood, sampled in a trial of the OX40 agonist ivuxolimab. CDR3 residues: CASSRTGGAETQYF. The CDR3 region has the DNA TGCGCCAGCAGCAGGACAGGGGGGGCGGAGACCCAGTACTTC. The whole variable domain, filled in from reference TRBV5-1 and TRBJ2-5, reads KAGVTQTPRYLIKTRGQQVTLSCSPISGHRSVSWYQQTPGQGLQFLFEYFSETQRNKGNFPGRFSGRQFSNSRSEMNVSTLELGDSALYLCASSRTGGAETQYFGPGTRLLVL.